The clone carrying this T cell receptor (beta chain) appeared once. Trimming pared 1 base from V and 6 bases from J, leaving 13 bases between. From germline, CDR1 is MRHNA and CDR2 SNTAGT. The CDR3 loop spans 15 amino acids. The PCR was carried out with 60 Vbeta primers and 13 Jbeta primers. TCRdb's copy holds only in-frame clones and misses some; the assay was immunoSEQ multiplex PCR. The sample carries about 98,000 clones, roughly 80% recorded once. The data originate from a study of cytomegalovirus exposure and HLA in healthy donors. The chain carries TRBV6-4 and TRBJ2-4; possible D gene TRBD1, 5 bases. This clonotype was sampled from a man between 60 and 70 years old in good health and CMV-seropositive. The sequencing sample was made of PBMCs. The CDR3 bases are TGTGCCAGCAGTGACTTTAGGCCTAGGGGAAACATTCAGTACTTC. Its protein product is CASSDFRPRGNIQYF.